This TCR beta chain was captured by sequencing in a study of blood T cell repertoires in COVID-19. Study-wide background: Spain, Italy and the United States supplied samples that represented acute and convalescent COVID-19.

Trimming stripped 2 bases from V and 7 bases from J, with 10 bases between. Germline assignment: CDR1 SGHRS and CDR2 YFSETQ. The CDR3 totals 13 residues. The count of this clone is one. In the same sample, other DNA sequences code for this CDR3. Sequencing was performed with immunoSEQ multiplex PCR; in TCRdb, only in-frame clones are kept and a portion is missing. The sample lists about 270,000 clones, approximately 86% seen once, with about 8.7% in the top ten. The chain joins TRBV5-1 to TRBJ1-5; possible D gene TRBD1, 6 bases. This clonotype originated in a man aged 40-55 years with active or convalescent COVID-19. The sample was peripheral blood. The CDR3 DNA follows: TGCGCCAGCAGCTTAGGGGGGGACCAGCCCCAGCATTTT. Its translation is CASSLGGDQPQHF.